This passage covers 23 T cell receptor beta chains from one sample sequenced in a study of cytomegalovirus exposure and HLA in healthy donors. Using immunoSEQ multiplex PCR, the repertoire was profiled, and TCRdb retains in-frame clones only, with some absent. In the table there are some 140,000 clones, 85% to 90% of which are singletons. The sequencing sample was made of PBMCs. The receptor source for this set is a human donor in good health.

The CDR3 nucleotides read TGTGCCAGCAGTTTGGGCAGGGGCAATCAGCCCCAGCATTTT. Translation: CASSLGRGNQPQHF. This chain links TRBV27 with TRBJ1-5, with D possibly being TRBD1 (5 bases). V was trimmed by 3 bases and J by 2 bases, leaving 8 bases between them. The CDR3 has 14 residues. CDR1 and CDR2 from the germline V gene are MNHEY and SMNVEV (reference sequence).

This clone was seen once. The genes are TRBV29-1 and TRBJ2-4; 8 bases are shared with TRBD1. Germline trimming cut 4 bases from V and 0 bases from J; bases unmatched to any gene: 5. The CDR3 sequence is 15 residues long. Germline CDR1 SQVTM, CDR2 ANQGSEA. The CDR3, as DNA: TGCAGCGTTGGGGGACAGGAACTAGCCAAAAACATTCAGTACTTC. Translated, it gives CSVGGQELAKNIQYF.

V gene TRBV6-1 combines with J gene TRBJ1-4, with 7 bases aligning to TRBD1. The junction had 12 bases not matched to a gene; V was cut back by 3 bases and J by 5 bases. The CDR3 has 17 amino acids. CDR1 MNHNS and CDR2 SASEGT come from the germline V gene. CDR3 residues: CASSDTERRQGNEKLFF. The CDR3, as DNA: TGTGCCAGCAGTGACACCGAGCGGAGACAGGGAAATGAAAAACTGTTTTTT.

In this sample, this clone turned up once. V is TRBV28 and J is TRBJ1-1, with 8 bases lining up with TRBD1. Germline CDR1 reads MDHEN; CDR2 reads SYDVKM. CDR3 size: 14 residues. Germline trimming cut 5 bases from V and 0 bases from J; bases unmatched to any gene: 2. The CDR3 spells CASSKGQVNTEAFF. The CDR3 coding sequence is TGTGCCAGCAGTAAGGGACAGGTGAACACTGAAGCTTTCTTT.

This chain links TRBV7-8 with TRBJ2-1; 11 bases fit TRBD2. V trimming: 1 base; J trimming: 9 bases; junction bases outside the gene matches: 11. Germline loops: CDR1 SGHVS, CDR2 FQNEAQ. There are 17 residues in the CDR3. CDR3 region: CASSLEGLAVFSGEQFF. In DNA form, the CDR3 reads TGTGCCAGCAGCTTAGAGGGACTAGCGGTATTTTCGGGTGAGCAGTTCTTC.

The chain carries TRBV4-1 and TRBJ2-2; D call uncertain. Germline values: CDR1 MGHRA, CDR2 YSYEKL. The CDR3 loop spans 14 amino acids. Trimming removed 4 bases at V and 6 bases at J, with 12 bases between. The CDR3 bases are TGCGCCAGCAGCCGTGGCCCCCCCGCCGGGGAGCTGTTTTTT. It yields the protein CASSRGPPAGELFF.

This clone was detected once. This chain links TRBV5-4 with TRBJ1-5; unclear D gene. The V end lost 1 base, the J end lost 7 bases, and 15 bases lay between the germline ends. CDR3 length equals 15 residues. Per germline, CDR1 SGHNT and CDR2 YYREEE (reference sequence). The DNA of the CDR3 is TGTGCCAGCAGCTTGTTCCTCCCCCCAGGCCAGCCCCAGCATTTT. Its translation is CASSLFLPPGQPQHF.

The chain combines TRBV28 with TRBJ2-1, with 14 positions matching TRBD2. Looked up from germline, CDR1 is MDHEN and CDR2 is SYDVKM. The J segment lost 9 bases and the V segment lost 6 bases, leaving 7 bases of the junction unmatched. The CDR3 extends over 15 amino acids. The CDR3 DNA follows: TGTGCCAGCAGCCCCGGGACTAGCGGGAGTAGTGAGCAGTTCTTC. It translates to CASSPGTSGSSEQFF.

The genes are TRBV5-4 and TRBJ2-1; D unclear. Germline values: CDR1 SGHNT, CDR2 YYREEE (reference sequence). There are 14 residues in the CDR3. V dropped 0 bases and J dropped 4 bases, with 8 bases sitting between them. The CDR3 region has the DNA TGTGCCAGCAGCTTGGCCGTCAGATACAATGAGCAGTTCTTC. As protein: CASSLAVRYNEQFF.

This clone showed up just once. The V gene is TRBV2, the J gene TRBJ2-1; weak D call: TRBD1 (6 bases). The germline CDR1 and CDR2 sequences are SNHLY and FYNNEI. The CDR3 extends over 15 amino acids. V was pared by 4 bases and J by 3 bases, with 13 bases between. In DNA form, the CDR3 reads TGTGCCAGCAGTGCATCCCAGGGGTACTACAATGAGCAGTTCTTC. Translation: CASSASQGYYNEQFF.

This clone was seen more than once but under ten times. The chain carries TRBV25-1 and TRBJ2-2; maybe TRBD2 (5 bases). The CDR3 contains 12 residues. Germline V gene lookup returns CDR1 MGHDK and CDR2 SYGVNS. Trimming removed 8 bases from V and 7 bases from J, with 11 bases in between. The CDR3 region is CASGSMSGELFF. Here the CDR3 DNA reads TGTGCCAGCGGGAGCATGAGCGGGGAGCTGTTTTTT.

The chain links TRBV11-2 to TRBJ2-1; 10 bases are a match to TRBD2. Germline assignment: CDR1 SGHAT and CDR2 FQNNGV. V lost 4 bases and J lost 5; bases outside the gene matches: 17. The CDR3 loop spans 19 amino acids. CDR3 in DNA: TGTGCCAGCAGCTCGTCCGCGTTGTATCGGACTAGCGGAGACAATGAGCAGTTCTTC. Amino acids: CASSSSALYRTSGDNEQFF. Full variable domain (remainder filled in from reference TRBV11-2 and TRBJ2-1): EAGVAQSPRYKIIEKRQSVAFWCNPISGHATLYWYQQILGQGPKLLIQFQNNGVVDDSQLPKDRFSAERLKGVDSTLKIQPAKLEDSAVYLCASSSSALYRTSGDNEQFFGPGTRLTVL.

V is TRBV4-2 and J is TRBJ1-2, with a weak D call TRBD1 (6 bases). The germline CDR1 and CDR2 sequences are LGHNA and YNFKEQ. V shed 2 bases and J shed 4 bases, with 11 bases lying between them. The CDR3 totals 14 residues. CDR3: CASSQSDRSYGYTF. CDR3 in DNA: TGTGCCAGCAGCCAATCGGACAGAAGCTATGGCTACACCTTC.

This chain uses TRBV10-3 with TRBJ2-1; the D gene is possibly TRBD1 (5 bases). V was clipped by 4 bases and J by 8 bases, with 9 bases between them. This CDR3 contains 12 residues. CDR1 and CDR2 (germline): ENHRY, SYGVKD. The CDR3 loop reads CAISGQSDEQFF. The CDR3 nucleotides are TGTGCCATCAGTGGACAGTCGGATGAGCAGTTCTTC.

The rearrangement joins TRBV6-6 to TRBJ2-3, with D maybe TRBD1 (5 bases). This CDR3 has 16 residues. CDR1 is MNHNY, CDR2 SVGAGI, per germline (reference sequence). Trimming took off 0 bases at V and 2 bases at J, with 12 bases between the two ends. The CDR3 nucleotides are TGTGCCAGCAGTTACTCGCCGGACATGATCACAGATACGCAGTATTTT. It yields the protein CASSYSPDMITDTQYF.

This clone was observed once. The rearrangement joins TRBV18 to TRBJ1-1; the D is unclear. The length of the CDR3 is 12 residues. V dropped 5 bases and J dropped 4 bases, with 8 bases sitting between them. Germline V gene sequence: CDR1 KGHSH, CDR2 LQKENI. CDR3 loop: CASSSLLTEAFF. The CDR3 nucleotides read TGTGCCAGCTCATCCCTACTCACTGAAGCTTTCTTT.

V gene TRBV29-1 combines with J gene TRBJ1-1; 7 bases are a match to TRBD1. The CDR3 covers 11 residues. Germline V gene sequence: CDR1 SQVTM, CDR2 ANQGSEA. V was clipped by 8 bases and J by 6 bases; unmatched bases: 6. For the CDR3, the DNA is TGCAGCACTGAGACAGGGTCTGAAGCTTTCTTT. It yields the protein CSTETGSEAFF.

The sample holds a few counts of this clone. This rearrangement joins TRBV4-2 to TRBJ1-2; perhaps TRBD1 as D (5 bases). V lost 0 bases to trimming and J lost 4 bases, with 9 bases between them. The V gene's germline CDR1 is LGHNA and CDR2 YNFKEQ. CDR3 length equals 14 residues. CDR3 loop: CASSQDQDTYGYTF. The DNA for the CDR3 is TGTGCCAGCAGCCAAGATCAGGACACCTATGGCTACACCTTC.

V is TRBV28 and J is TRBJ2-6, with TRBD1 identical over 9 bases. The CDR3 is 16 residues long. CDR1 and CDR2 from the germline V gene are MDHEN and SYDVKM. The junction had 5 bases not matched to a gene; V was cut back by 6 bases and J by 2 bases. The CDR3 loop is CASSHYRGPGANVLTF. CDR3 nucleotide sequence: TGTGCCAGCAGCCACTACAGGGGGCCTGGGGCCAACGTCCTGACTTTC.

V is TRBV10-1 and J is TRBJ2-5; 7 bases align to TRBD1. The ends lost 6 bases at V and 5 bases at J; junction bases unmatched: 3. Per germline, CDR1 WNHNN and CDR2 SYGVQD (reference sequence). The CDR3 is 12 amino acids. The CDR3 nucleotides read TGCGCCAGCAGGGACAGGAGGGAGACCCAGTACTTC. Amino acids: CASRDRRETQYF.

The genes are TRBV11-2 and TRBJ2-2, with D uncertain. V dropped 1 base and J dropped 0 bases, with 12 bases sitting between them. The CDR3 sequence is 17 residues long. The V gene's germline CDR1 is SGHAT and CDR2 FQNNGV. The CDR3, as DNA: TGTGCCAGCAGCTTAGTCTTTGGGCAGACGAACACCGGGGAGCTGTTTTTT. This gives the protein CASSLVFGQTNTGELFF.

The gene calls are TRBV30 and TRBJ2-1; 11 bases are shared with TRBD1. Germline CDR1 is GTSNPN and CDR2 is SVGIG (reference sequence). The CDR3 totals 15 residues. V lost 1 base and J lost 10; bases outside the gene matches: 9. As DNA, the CDR3 is TGTGCCTGGAGTGCAGTGGACAGGGGGCTATGGGAGCAGTTCTTC. Its translation: CAWSAVDRGLWEQFF.

J is TRBJ2-2 and V is TRBV19; 9 nucleotides agree with TRBD1. The V segment lost 4 bases and the J segment 4 bases; nucleotides outside the gene matches: 7. The CDR3 is 16 amino acids. Germline V CDR1 and CDR2: LNHDA, SQIVND (reference sequence). CDR3 nucleotides: TGTGCCAGTAGTAGGCAGGGACAGGGAGGCACCGGGGAGCTGTTTTTT. Protein product: CASSRQGQGGTGELFF.